This T cell receptor (beta chain) was documented in a study of blood T cell repertoires in COVID-19. At the level of the study: Samples taken during acute and convalescent COVID-19 were collected in the United States, Italy and Spain. PBMCs, B-cell-depleted T cells, or T cells provided the cDNA or gDNA that made up the material.

The germline V gene has CDR1 SGHNT and CDR2 YENEEA. The CDR3 is 13 amino acids. The germline V and J ends were trimmed by 5 bases and 0 bases, with 5 bases remaining between them. Some clones are missing from TCRdb's copy, which holds only in-frame ones; the method was immunoSEQ multiplex PCR. The profile covers around 100,000 clones, with around 86% appearing a single time and roughly 7.7% taken by the ten largest. The specimen was peripheral blood. The chain carries TRBV11-3 and TRBJ2-1; D remains ambiguous. The sequence came from a man aged 70 or older with acute or convalescent COVID-19. The CDR3 nucleotides are TGTGCCAGCAGCCCCGGCTCCTACAATGAGCAGTTCTTC. It codes for CASSPGSYNEQFF. Using reference TRBV11-3 and TRBJ2-1 for the parts outside the CDR3, the full variable domain is EAGVVQSPRYKIIEKKQPVAFWCNPISGHNTLYWYLQNLGQGPELLIRYENEEAVDDSQLPKDRFSAERLKGVDSTLKIQPAELGDSAVYLCASSPGSYNEQFFGPGTRLTVL.